The entry below gives a single T cell receptor (beta chain) sequence along with its context. Reverse transcription used roughly 0.5 to 1 ug RNA and random hexamers. TCRdb fed the immunoSEQ multiplex PCR reads into MiXCR, producing one record per CDR3 protein. The sample records under 200,000 distinct CDR3 sequences, roughly 92% being singletons. Germline values: CDR1 SQVTM, CDR2 ANQGSEA. The CDR3 sequence is 11 residues long. V lost 4 bases, J lost 4 bases, and 5 bases lay in between. The data originate from a study of CD8 T cells in Susac syndrome. This receptor was obtained from a human donor with Susac syndrome. Sequencing was carried out using CD4+ T cells from PBMCs. V is TRBV29-1 and J is TRBJ2-1, with unresolved D. CDR3 protein: CSVVKYNEQFF. Here the CDR3 DNA reads TGCAGCGTTGTCAAGTACAATGAGCAGTTCTTC.